A single sample gave rise to the 17 T cell receptor beta chains below, sequenced in a study of blood T cell repertoires in COVID-19. This table comes from immunoSEQ multiplex PCR, and its TCRdb copy is limited to in-frame clones, with some not included. The sample shows roughly 300,000 clones, roughly 90% of them seen only once. What was sequenced was PBMCs or T cells enriched from blood (not recorded which). These receptors came from a woman aged 25 to 39 who had recovered from COVID-19.

The chain couples TRBV28 to TRBJ1-1; D possibly corresponds to TRBD1 (6 bases). Deletions cut 1 base from V and 12 bases from J, with 18 bases between. The CDR3 is 14 residues long. Germline CDR1 is MDHEN and CDR2 is SYDVKM. The CDR3 DNA is TGTGCCAGCAGTTTATTCTCACAGGGCAAGGTGACTTTCTTT. This encodes CASSLFSQGKVTFF.

Here the CDR3 reads CASSSTDYSNQPQHF. Here the CDR3 DNA reads TGTGCCAGCAGCTCGACCGACTATAGCAATCAGCCCCAGCATTTT. The genes are TRBV5-5 and TRBJ1-5; no firm D call. Per the germline V gene, CDR1 is SGHKS and CDR2 is YYEKEE (reference sequence). The CDR3 consists of 15 residues. V gave up 3 bases and J gave up 0 bases, with 10 bases separating them.

In nucleotides, the CDR3 is TGCGCCAGCAGCCAAGTCCTAACTAACACTGAAGCTTTCTTT. Its translation: CASSQVLTNTEAFF. The gene calls are TRBV4-3 and TRBJ1-1; D unclear. The CDR3 has 14 amino acids. Trimming took off 1 base at V and 2 bases at J, with 8 bases between the two ends. The germline V gene has CDR1 LGHNA and CDR2 YSLEER.

The rearrangement uses TRBV6-6 and TRBJ1-3; 10 bases are a match to TRBD1. The CDR3 totals 16 residues. J lost 2 bases, V lost 2 bases, and 3 bases had no gene match. Germline CDR1 reads MNHNY; CDR2 reads SVGAGI (reference sequence). Here the CDR3 DNA reads TGTGCCAGCAGTTACCCAGGGACAGGGGCTGGAAACACCATATATTTT. Its translation is CASSYPGTGAGNTIYF.

The J gene is TRBJ2-7, the V gene TRBV15, with TRBD2 matching over 7 bases. The J segment lost 6 bases and the V segment lost 5 bases, leaving 13 bases of the junction unmatched. The CDR3 consists of 15 residues. The germline gives CDR1 LNHNV, CDR2 YYDKDF (reference sequence). The CDR3 DNA sequence: TGTGCCACCAGCCGAATGGGACTAACTACGAGCGAGCAGTACTTC. Translating gives CATSRMGLTTSEQYF. Looking up the rest from reference TRBV15 and TRBJ2-7 gives the full variable domain: DAMVIQNPRYQVTQFGKPVTLSCSQTLNHNVMYWYQQKSSQAPKLLFHYYDKDFNNEADTPDNFQSRRPNTSFCFLDIRSPGLGDTAMYLCATSRMGLTTSEQYFGPGTRLTVT.

This chain connects TRBV28 to TRBJ2-7; D is possibly TRBD1 (9 bases). This CDR3 comprises 14 residues. V lost 10 bases and J lost 2, with 18 bases in between. CDR1 is MDHEN, CDR2 SYDVKM, per germline. CDR3 sequence reads: CATGGTGTAYEQYF. CDR3 nucleotide sequence: TGTGCCACGGGAGGGACAGGGACAGCCTACGAGCAGTACTTC.

V and J are TRBV30 and TRBJ1-5; D perhaps matches TRBD1 (5 bases). V dropped 1 base and J dropped 9 bases, with 19 bases sitting between them. The CDR3 totals 15 residues. CDR1 and CDR2 (germline): GTSNPN, SVGIG (reference sequence). DNA for the CDR3: TGTGCCTGGAGTGGTGGAACAGGTGGGCCTGGGCCCCAGCATTTT. This encodes CAWSGGTGGPGPQHF.

The rearrangement uses TRBV19 and TRBJ2-1, with 12 bases matching TRBD2. V lost 5 bases, J lost 4 bases, and 9 bases stayed unmatched. Germline assignment: CDR1 LNHDA and CDR2 SQIVND (reference sequence). This CDR3 comprises 17 residues. CDR3 sequence: CASSSALAGGQYNEQFF. CDR3 in DNA: TGTGCCAGTAGTTCAGCGCTAGCGGGAGGGCAGTACAATGAGCAGTTCTTC.

This rearrangement joins TRBV6-4 to TRBJ2-1; D is ambiguous. The germline gives CDR1 MRHNA, CDR2 SNTAGT. The CDR3 spans 14 residues. V was shortened by 5 bases and J by 6 bases, with 14 bases between the two germline ends. The CDR3 DNA is TGTGCCAGCAGTCCCACCCCAGTAGCCAATGAGCAGTTCTTC. Translated: CASSPTPVANEQFF.

V gene TRBV4-3 combines with J gene TRBJ2-7, with TRBD2 matching over 7 bases. The V gene's germline CDR1 is LGHNA and CDR2 YSLEER. V shed 4 bases and J 2 bases; nucleotides not matched to a gene: 8. This CDR3 region has 15 residues. The CDR3 sequence is CASSPTLGGTYEQYF. The CDR3 nucleotides are TGCGCCAGCAGCCCCACTTTGGGGGGGACCTACGAGCAGTACTTC.

This chain joins TRBV7-2 and TRBJ2-2, with no clear D. V gave up 1 base and J gave up 5 bases, with 8 bases separating them. The length of the CDR3 is 14 residues. Germline CDR1 reads SGHTA; CDR2 reads FQGNSA. The CDR3 region is CASSLDILTGELFF. The CDR3 nucleotides are TGTGCCAGCAGCTTAGATATATTAACCGGGGAGCTGTTTTTT.

DNA of the CDR3: TGTGCCAGCAGCCACCGGACTAGCGGCTACGAGCAGTACTTC. It translates to CASSHRTSGYEQYF. The chain uses TRBV4-2 and TRBJ2-7; the match to TRBD2 covers 10 bases. The CDR3 is made up of 14 amino acids. J lost 3 bases, V lost 3 bases, and 2 bases had no gene match. Germline V CDR1 and CDR2: LGHNA, YNFKEQ.

The chain links TRBV3-1 (or the pseudogene TRBV3-2) to TRBJ2-1, with TRBD2 identical over 13 bases. The CDR3 totals 15 residues. Unmatched junction bases numbered 1, after V lost 4 bases and J lost 4 bases. The germline CDR1 and CDR2 sequences are LGHDT and YNNKEL (reference sequence). CDR3 sequence (DNA): TGTGCCAGCAGCCGGACTAGCGGGGGATACAATGAGCAGTTCTTC. Translating gives CASSRTSGGYNEQFF.

V gene TRBV7-2 combines with J gene TRBJ1-5; TRBD1 matches 10 bases. V gave up 5 bases and J gave up 6 bases; unmatched junction bases: 4. Germline loops: CDR1 SGHTA, CDR2 FQGNSA. The CDR3 is 14 residues long. This chain's CDR3 is CASSRTGGLQPQHF. CDR3 in DNA: TGTGCCAGCAGCCGGACAGGGGGTCTTCAGCCCCAGCATTTT.

The chain has TRBV30 and TRBJ1-1; D is uncertain. CDR1 and CDR2 (germline): GTSNPN, SVGIG (reference sequence). The CDR3 has 15 residues. V lost 5 bases to trimming and J lost 0 bases, with 16 bases between them. The CDR3 is CAWVAGNGMNTEAFF. CDR3 nucleotides: TGTGCCTGGGTAGCGGGCAACGGAATGAACACTGAAGCTTTCTTT.

This chain connects TRBV6-5 to TRBJ1-1; D remains unclear. The germline gives CDR1 MNHEY, CDR2 SVGAGI. V lost 2 bases and J lost 6, with 7 bases in between. This CDR3 contains 12 residues. CDR3 loop: CASSYPLPEAFF. DNA for the CDR3: TGTGCCAGCAGTTACCCTCTCCCTGAAGCTTTCTTT.

The chain has TRBV2 and TRBJ2-3; 9 bases are shared with TRBD1. CDR1 is SNHLY and CDR2 is FYNNEI in the germline V gene. This CDR3 is built from 15 residues. V was pared by 6 bases and J by 2 bases, with 6 bases of the junction left unmatched. The CDR3 reads CASRSRDRDTDTQYF. The CDR3 coding sequence is TGTGCCAGCAGATCCCGGGACAGGGACACAGATACGCAGTATTTT.